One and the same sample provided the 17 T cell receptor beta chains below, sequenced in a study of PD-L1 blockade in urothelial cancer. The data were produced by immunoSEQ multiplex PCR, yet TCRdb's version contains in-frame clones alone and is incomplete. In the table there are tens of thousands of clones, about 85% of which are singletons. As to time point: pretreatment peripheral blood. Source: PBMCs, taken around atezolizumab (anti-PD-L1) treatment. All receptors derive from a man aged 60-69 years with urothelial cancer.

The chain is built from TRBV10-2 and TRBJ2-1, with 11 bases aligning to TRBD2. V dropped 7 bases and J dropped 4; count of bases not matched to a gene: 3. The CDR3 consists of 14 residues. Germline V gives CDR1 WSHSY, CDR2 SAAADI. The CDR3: CASTLAGVYNEQFF. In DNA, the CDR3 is TGCGCCAGCACACTAGCGGGAGTTTACAATGAGCAGTTCTTC.

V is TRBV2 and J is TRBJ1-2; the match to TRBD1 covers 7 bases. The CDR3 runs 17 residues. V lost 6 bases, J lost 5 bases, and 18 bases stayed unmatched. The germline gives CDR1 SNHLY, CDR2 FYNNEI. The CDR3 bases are TGTGCCAGCAGAACCGTCCGGGACAGAATAACCCCGTATGGCTACACCTTC. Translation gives CASRTVRDRITPYGYTF.

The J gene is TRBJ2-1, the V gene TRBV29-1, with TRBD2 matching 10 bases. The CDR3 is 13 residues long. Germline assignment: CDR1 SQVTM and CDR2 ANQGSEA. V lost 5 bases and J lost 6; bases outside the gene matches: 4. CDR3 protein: CSVSGRVANEQFF. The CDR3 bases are TGCAGCGTTAGCGGGAGGGTAGCCAATGAGCAGTTCTTC.

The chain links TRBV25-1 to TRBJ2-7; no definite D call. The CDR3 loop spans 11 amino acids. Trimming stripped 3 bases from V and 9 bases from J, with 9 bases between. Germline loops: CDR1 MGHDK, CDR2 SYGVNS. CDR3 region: CASSDGSRQYF. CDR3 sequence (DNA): TGTGCCAGCAGTGACGGGTCGCGGCAGTACTTC.

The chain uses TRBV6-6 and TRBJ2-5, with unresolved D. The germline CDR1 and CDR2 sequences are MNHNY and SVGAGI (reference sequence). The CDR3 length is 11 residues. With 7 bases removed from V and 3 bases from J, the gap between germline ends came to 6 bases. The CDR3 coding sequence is TGTGCCAGCACCGTCGAAGAGACCCAGTACTTC. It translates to CASTVEETQYF.

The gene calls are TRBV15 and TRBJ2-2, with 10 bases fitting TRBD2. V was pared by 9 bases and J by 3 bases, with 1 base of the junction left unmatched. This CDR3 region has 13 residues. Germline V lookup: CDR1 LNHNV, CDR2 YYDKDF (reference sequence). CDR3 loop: CATSGRDTGELFF. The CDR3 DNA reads TGTGCCACAAGCGGGAGGGACACCGGGGAGCTGTTTTTT.

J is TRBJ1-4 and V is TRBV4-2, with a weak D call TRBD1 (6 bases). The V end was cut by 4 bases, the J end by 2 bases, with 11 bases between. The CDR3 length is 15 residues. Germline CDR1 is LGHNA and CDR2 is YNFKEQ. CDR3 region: CASSLTGGTNEKLFF. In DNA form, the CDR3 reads TGTGCCAGCAGCCTTACGGGGGGCACTAATGAAAAACTGTTTTTT.

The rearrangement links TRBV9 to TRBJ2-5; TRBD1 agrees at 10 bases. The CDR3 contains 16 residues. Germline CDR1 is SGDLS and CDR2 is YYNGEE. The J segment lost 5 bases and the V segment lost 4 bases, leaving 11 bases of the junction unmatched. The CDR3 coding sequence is TGTGCCAGCAGCCTACACCGGGACAGGGGACGGGAGACCCAGTACTTC. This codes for CASSLHRDRGRETQYF.

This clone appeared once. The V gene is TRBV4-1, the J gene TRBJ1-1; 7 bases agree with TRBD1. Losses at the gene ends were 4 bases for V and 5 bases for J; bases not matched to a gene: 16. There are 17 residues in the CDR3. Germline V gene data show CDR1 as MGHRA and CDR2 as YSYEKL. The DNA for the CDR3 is TGCGCCAGCAGCCCCGGTGGGGGCCCAGGGGGAAGTACTGAAGCTTTCTTT. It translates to CASSPGGGPGGSTEAFF.

The CDR3 sequence: CASSQASGGYTDTQYF. As DNA, the CDR3 is TGTGCCAGCAGCCAAGCATCAGGGGGTTACACAGATACGCAGTATTTT. This chain connects TRBV4-2 to TRBJ2-3; 7 bases are shared with TRBD1. The length of the CDR3 is 16 residues. V shed 1 base, J shed 2 bases, and the junction held 6 bases outside the gene matches. Germline CDR1 LGHNA, CDR2 YNFKEQ.

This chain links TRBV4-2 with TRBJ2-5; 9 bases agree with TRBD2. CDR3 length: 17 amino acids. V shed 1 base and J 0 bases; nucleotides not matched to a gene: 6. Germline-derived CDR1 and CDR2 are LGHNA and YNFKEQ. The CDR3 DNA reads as TGTGCCAGCAGCCAAGTCTCTGGACTAGCGTACCAAGAGACCCAGTACTTC. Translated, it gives CASSQVSGLAYQETQYF.

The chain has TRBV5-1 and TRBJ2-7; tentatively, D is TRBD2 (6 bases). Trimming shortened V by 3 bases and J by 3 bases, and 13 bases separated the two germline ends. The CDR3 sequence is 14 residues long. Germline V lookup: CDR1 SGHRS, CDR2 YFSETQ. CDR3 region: CASSWGGLGYEQYF. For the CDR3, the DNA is TGCGCCAGCAGCTGGGGAGGTCTCGGCTACGAGCAGTACTTC.

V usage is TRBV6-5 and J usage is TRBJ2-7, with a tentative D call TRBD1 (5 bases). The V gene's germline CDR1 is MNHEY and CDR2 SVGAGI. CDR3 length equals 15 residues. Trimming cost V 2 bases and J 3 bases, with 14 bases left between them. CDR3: CASSYDQGRLYEQYF. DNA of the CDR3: TGTGCCAGCAGTTACGATCAGGGTAGACTCTACGAGCAGTACTTC.

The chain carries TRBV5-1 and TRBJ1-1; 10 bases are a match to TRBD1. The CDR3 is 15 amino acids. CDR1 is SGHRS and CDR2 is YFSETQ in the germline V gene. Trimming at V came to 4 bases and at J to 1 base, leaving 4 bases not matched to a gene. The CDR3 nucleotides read TGCGCCAGCAGCGTCGACAGGGGGCAGAACACTGAAGCTTTCTTT. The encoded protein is CASSVDRGQNTEAFF. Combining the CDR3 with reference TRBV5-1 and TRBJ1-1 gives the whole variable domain KAGVTQTPRYLIKTRGQQVTLSCSPISGHRSVSWYQQTPGQGLQFLFEYFSETQRNKGNFPGRFSGRQFSNSRSEMNVSTLELGDSALYLCASSVDRGQNTEAFFGQGTRLTVV.

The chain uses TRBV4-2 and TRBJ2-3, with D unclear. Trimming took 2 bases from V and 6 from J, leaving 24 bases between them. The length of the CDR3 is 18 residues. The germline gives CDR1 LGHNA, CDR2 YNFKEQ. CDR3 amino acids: CASSQSPNLVSVSDTQYF. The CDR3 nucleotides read TGTGCCAGCAGCCAATCGCCTAATCTAGTGTCCGTCTCGGATACGCAGTATTTT.

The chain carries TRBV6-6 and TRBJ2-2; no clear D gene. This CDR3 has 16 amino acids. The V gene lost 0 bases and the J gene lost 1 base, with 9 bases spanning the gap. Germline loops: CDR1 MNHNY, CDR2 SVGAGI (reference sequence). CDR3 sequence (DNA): TGTGCCAGCAGTTACTCAATGGTAGAGAACACCGGGGAGCTGTTTTTT. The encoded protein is CASSYSMVENTGELFF.

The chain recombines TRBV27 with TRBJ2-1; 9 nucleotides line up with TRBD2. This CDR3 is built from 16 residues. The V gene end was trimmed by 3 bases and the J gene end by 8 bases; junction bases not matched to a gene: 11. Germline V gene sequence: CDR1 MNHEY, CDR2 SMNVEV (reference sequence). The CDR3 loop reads CASSFQREVWGDEQFF. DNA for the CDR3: TGTGCCAGCAGTTTTCAGCGGGAGGTTTGGGGCGATGAGCAGTTCTTC.